Below, 21 T cell receptor beta chains from the same sample are listed, as sequenced in a study of Ad26.COV2.S vaccination and SARS-CoV-2 variants. Stated treatment: some 20 received Ad26.COV2.S at low or high dose, single or two shots; five or six received placebo; per-sample allocation not given. Sampling occurred on day 63 after the first vaccine or placebo injection. The repertoire was sequenced with immunoSEQ multiplex PCR; TCRdb's copy has only in-frame clones and lacks some. This table holds 300,000 to 400,000 clones, roughly 87% found once. Source: peripheral blood, taken in a trial of Ad26.COV2.S vaccine versus placebo. Every receptor here comes from a person between 18 and 65 years old who received the Ad26.COV2.S COVID-19 vaccine or a placebo.

The gene calls are TRBV5-5 and TRBJ1-5; possible D gene TRBD1, 6 bases. The CDR3 contains 14 residues. Looked up from germline, CDR1 is SGHKS and CDR2 is YYEKEE (reference sequence). The V end was cut by 5 bases, the J end by 4 bases, with 13 bases between. The CDR3, as DNA: TGTGCCAGCAGTCAAAACAGGGCGAATCAGCCCCAGCATTTT. Protein product: CASSQNRANQPQHF.

V is TRBV7-9 and J is TRBJ1-6; 9 bases fit TRBD1. After removal of 5 bases from V and 5 bases from J, the junction contained 13 bases not matched to a gene. CDR1 is SEHNR and CDR2 is FQNEAQ in the germline V gene (reference sequence). The CDR3 covers 18 residues. In DNA form, the CDR3 reads TGTGCCAGCAGCCAAGGAGCAGGACAGGGGTCCCATAATTCACCCCTCCACTTT. It codes for CASSQGAGQGSHNSPLHF. Looking up the rest from reference TRBV7-9 and TRBJ1-6 gives the full variable domain: DTGVSQNPRHKITKRGQNVTFRCDPISEHNRLYWYRQTLGQGPEFLTYFQNEAQLEKSRLLSDRFSAERPKGSFSTLEIQRTEQGDSAMYLCASSQGAGQGSHNSPLHFGNGTRLTVT.

The CDR3 sequence: CASSDLGNYGYTF. The DNA of the CDR3 is TGTGCCAGCAGTGACCTGGGAAACTATGGCTACACCTTC. V and J are TRBV2 and TRBJ1-2; D gene unclear. Trimming left V 3 bases short and J 2 bases short, with 7 bases between. CDR1 and CDR2 from the germline V gene are SNHLY and FYNNEI. This CDR3 region has 13 residues.

This chain connects TRBV7-2 to TRBJ2-7, with 11 bases lining up with TRBD1. V gave up 5 bases and J gave up 4 bases; unmatched junction bases: 16. The CDR3 spans 18 residues. Per germline, CDR1 SGHTA and CDR2 FQGNSA. The CDR3 DNA reads as TGTGCCAGCAGCACACCCCAGGCCGGACAGGGGGCCGCGTACGAGCAGTACTTC. Translated: CASSTPQAGQGAAYEQYF.

V and J are TRBV10-3 and TRBJ1-1, with D perhaps matching TRBD1 (5 bases). This CDR3 is built from 17 residues. Trimming cost V 6 bases and J 0 bases, with 20 bases left between them. Germline V gives CDR1 ENHRY, CDR2 SYGVKD. The CDR3 region has the DNA TGTGCCATCAGGAAGGGGACGGTTAGTGGATTGAACACTGAAGCTTTCTTT. Encoded protein: CAIRKGTVSGLNTEAFF.

The V and J genes are TRBV6-5 and TRBJ1-1; unclear D gene. Trimming shortened V by 5 bases and J by 1 base, and 14 bases separated the two germline ends. Germline lookup yields CDR1 MNHEY and CDR2 SVGAGI. This CDR3 has 15 residues. This chain's CDR3 is CASSLFTTANTEAFF. The CDR3 DNA follows: TGTGCCAGCAGTCTTTTTACCACTGCGAACACTGAAGCTTTCTTT.

This chain uses TRBV11-2 with TRBJ2-1; 9 bases map to TRBD1. This CDR3 region has 15 residues. Per germline, CDR1 SGHAT and CDR2 FQNNGV. The V and J ends lost 1 base and 8 bases, in that order; junction bases with no gene match: 6. CDR3 coding DNA: TGTGCCAGCAGCTTAGTTGGGGACAGGGCGTATGAGCAGTTCTTC. Its protein product is CASSLVGDRAYEQFF.

The gene calls are TRBV3-1 (or the pseudogene TRBV3-2) and TRBJ1-4; 8 bases map to TRBD1. This CDR3 is 14 amino acids long. Trimming took 4 bases from V and 6 from J; bases not matched to a gene: 4. Per the germline V gene, CDR1 is LGHDT and CDR2 is YNNKEL (reference sequence). The chain's CDR3 is CASSRGQADEKLFF. CDR3 bases: TGTGCCAGCAGCCGGGGACAGGCGGATGAAAAACTGTTTTTT.

The rearrangement joins TRBV21-1 to TRBJ1-6; the table's D call, TRBD1, was not checked against the DNA. TRBV21-1 is described as a pseudogene. The CDR3 covers 16 residues. CDR3 in amino acids: CASSKENRGHVSPLHF. CDR3 nucleotide sequence: TGTGCCAGCAGCAAAGAAAACAGGGGGCACGTTTCACCCCTCCACTTT.

The rearrangement uses TRBV10-1 and TRBJ1-2; tentative D call: TRBD1 (6 bases). Germline CDR1 and CDR2: WNHNN and SYGVQD (reference sequence). Trimming removed 6 bases at V and 5 bases at J, with 28 bases between. The CDR3 consists of 18 residues. CDR3 loop: CASSAKDSREKLFYGYTF. The CDR3 DNA sequence: TGCGCCAGCAGCGCGAAGGACAGCAGGGAGAAGCTTTTTTATGGCTACACCTTC.

The chain recombines TRBV5-4 with TRBJ2-2; D possibly corresponds to TRBD1 (6 bases). This CDR3 comprises 16 residues. From germline, CDR1 is SGHNT and CDR2 YYREEE (reference sequence). Trimming took 4 bases from V and 1 from J, leaving 14 bases between them. DNA of the CDR3: TGTGCCAGCAGCACCCCCGGGACACGGAACACCGGGGAGCTGTTTTTT. Its protein product is CASSTPGTRNTGELFF. The variable domain in full, completed from reference TRBV5-4 and TRBJ2-2, reads ETGVTQSPTHLIKTRGQQVTLRCSSQSGHNTVSWYQQALGQGPQFIFQYYREEENGRGNFPPRFSGLQFPNYSSELNVNALELDDSALYLCASSTPGTRNTGELFFGEGSRLTVL.

With regard to this clone: The same CDR3 also results from other DNA sequences found in this sample. The chain couples TRBV5-1 to TRBJ2-3, with a possible D match to TRBD2 (6 bases). Trimming took 4 bases from V and 6 from J, leaving 12 bases between them. In germline, CDR1 is SGHRS, CDR2 YFSETQ. The CDR3 has 13 residues. CDR3 sequence reads: CASSPGGRDTQYF. As DNA, the CDR3 is TGCGCCAGCAGCCCCGGGGGAAGGGATACGCAGTATTTT.

The rearrangement links TRBV6-5 to TRBJ1-4; no firm D call. CDR3 length: 14 residues. Trimming stripped 6 bases from V and 7 bases from J, with 15 bases between. CDR1 MNHEY and CDR2 SVGAGI come from the germline V gene. As DNA, the CDR3 is TGTGCCAGCAGAACGGGGAGGTTGGGTGAAAAACTGTTTTTT. It encodes CASRTGRLGEKLFF.

The rearrangement uses TRBV7-6 and TRBJ2-2; weak D call: TRBD2 (5 bases). Trimming removed 5 bases at V and 3 bases at J, with 10 bases between. Germline V gene data show CDR1 as SGHVS and CDR2 as FNYEAQ. This CDR3 comprises 14 residues. The CDR3 DNA follows: TGTGCCAGCAGCGAGGGAGTCGACACCGGGGAGCTGTTTTTT. It translates to CASSEGVDTGELFF.

V gene TRBV2 combines with J gene TRBJ1-5; D is uncertain. Germline V gene sequence: CDR1 SNHLY, CDR2 FYNNEI. The germline V and J ends were trimmed by 8 bases and 3 bases, with 14 bases remaining between them. CDR3 length: 14 residues. The CDR3 DNA follows: TGTGCCAGCTCCCGGGGAACTTTCAATCAGCCCCAGCATTTT. Translation: CASSRGTFNQPQHF.

The rearrangement uses TRBV4-1 and TRBJ2-3; D is perhaps TRBD1 (5 bases). Germline CDR1 and CDR2: MGHRA and YSYEKL. V was cut by 1 base and J by 0 bases, with 14 bases left in between. The CDR3 extends over 17 amino acids. The CDR3 coding sequence is TGCGCCAGCAGCCAAGGGGGCCTCCCGGTTAGCACAGATACGCAGTATTTT. Translated, it gives CASSQGGLPVSTDTQYF.

For the CDR3, the DNA is TGTGCCAGCAGCTTGGAGTGGACCCGGGCCTACGAGCAGTACTTC. Its translation: CASSLEWTRAYEQYF. The chain joins TRBV7-2 to TRBJ2-7; D is unresolved. This CDR3 spans 15 amino acids. Germline-derived CDR1 and CDR2 are SGHTA and FQGNSA. The V end was cut by 3 bases, the J end by 2 bases, with 14 bases between.

The rearrangement links TRBV7-9 to TRBJ1-2, with 9 positions matching TRBD1. Looked up from germline, CDR1 is SEHNR and CDR2 is FQNEAQ (reference sequence). CDR3 length: 13 amino acids. The V segment lost 6 bases and the J segment 7 bases; nucleotides outside the gene matches: 6. Written as DNA, the CDR3 is TGTGCCAGCAGGACCGGGACAGGGTTTGGCTACACCTTC. Translating it yields CASRTGTGFGYTF.

The chain is built from TRBV6-6 and TRBJ1-2; a possible D gene is TRBD1 (5 bases). The CDR3 loop spans 14 amino acids. V dropped 5 bases and J dropped 2 bases, with 12 bases sitting between them. Germline V gene data show CDR1 as MNHNY and CDR2 as SVGAGI (reference sequence). The CDR3 loop reads CASSTVGDNYGYTF. CDR3 sequence (DNA): TGTGCCAGCAGTACCGTGGGGGACAACTATGGCTACACCTTC.

The chain carries TRBV7-9 and TRBJ2-7; D possibly uses TRBD1 or TRBD2 (5 bases each). The CDR3 runs 14 residues. Trimming took 5 bases from V and 1 from J, leaving 12 bases between them. Germline CDR1 reads SEHNR; CDR2 reads FQNEAQ (reference sequence). This chain's CDR3 is CASSAPGPSYEQYF. CDR3 in DNA: TGTGCCAGCAGCGCACCGGGACCTTCCTACGAGCAGTACTTC.

On this clone itself: The sample carries other DNA sequences with the same CDR3. This rearrangement joins TRBV6-4 to TRBJ1-1; no clear D gene. The CDR3 runs to 14 residues. Germline V CDR1 and CDR2: MRHNA, SNTAGT. The V end lost 7 bases, the J end lost 2 bases, and 14 bases lay between the germline ends. Here the CDR3 DNA reads TGTGCCAGCACCTCAAGTCCGGGCAACACTGAAGCTTTCTTT. Translation: CASTSSPGNTEAFF.